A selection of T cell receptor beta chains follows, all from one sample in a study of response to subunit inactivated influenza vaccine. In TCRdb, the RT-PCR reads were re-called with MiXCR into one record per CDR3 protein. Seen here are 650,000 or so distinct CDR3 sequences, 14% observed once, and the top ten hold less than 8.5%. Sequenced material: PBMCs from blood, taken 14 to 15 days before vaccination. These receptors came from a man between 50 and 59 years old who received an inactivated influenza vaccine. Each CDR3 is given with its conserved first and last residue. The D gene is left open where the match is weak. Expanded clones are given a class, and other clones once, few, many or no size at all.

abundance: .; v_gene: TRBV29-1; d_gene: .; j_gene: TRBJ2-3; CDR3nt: TGCAGCGCCAAGTTAAATACGCAGTATTTT; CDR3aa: CSAKLNTQYF
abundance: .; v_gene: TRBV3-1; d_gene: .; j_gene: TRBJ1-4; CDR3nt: TGTGCCAGCAGCCAATGGGGCAGTAATGAAAAACTGTTTTTT; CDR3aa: CASSQWGSNEKLFF
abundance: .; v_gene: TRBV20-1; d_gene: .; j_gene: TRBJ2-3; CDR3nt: TGCAGTGCTAGTAACCGGGGTAGCGACGCCACAGATACGCAGTATTTT; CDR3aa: CSASNRGSDATDTQYF
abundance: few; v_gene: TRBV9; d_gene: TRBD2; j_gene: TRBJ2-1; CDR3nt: TGTGCCAGCAGCGAGACGAGCGGGAGGGACCCCAATGAGCAGTTCTTC; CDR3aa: CASSETSGRDPNEQFF
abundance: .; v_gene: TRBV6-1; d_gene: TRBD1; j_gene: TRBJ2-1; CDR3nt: TGTGCCAGCAGTGCCCGGGACAGGGTCGGGGAGCAGTTCTTC; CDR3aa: CASSARDRVGEQFF
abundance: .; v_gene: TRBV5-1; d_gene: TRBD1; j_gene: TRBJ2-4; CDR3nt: TGCGCCAGCAGCTTGACAGGGGGCGCCGCCAAAAACATTCAGTACTTC; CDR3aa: CASSLTGGAAKNIQYF
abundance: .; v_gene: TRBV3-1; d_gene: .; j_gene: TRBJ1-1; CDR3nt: TGTGCCAGCAGCCAAGACGGTCGGGGGGTGGCCACTGAAGCTTTCTTT; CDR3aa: CASSQDGRGVATEAFF
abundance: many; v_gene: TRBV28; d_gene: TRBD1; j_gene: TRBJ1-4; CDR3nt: TGTGCCAGCAGTACGCTAGACAGGGGCGTAACCGAAAAACTGTTTTTT; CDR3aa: CASSTLDRGVTEKLFF
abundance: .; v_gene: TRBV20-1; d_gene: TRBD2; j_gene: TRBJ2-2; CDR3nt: TGCAGTGCTAGTCGGTCTAGCGGGAGGGCATCCGGGGAGCTGTTTTTT; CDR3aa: CSASRSSGRASGELFF
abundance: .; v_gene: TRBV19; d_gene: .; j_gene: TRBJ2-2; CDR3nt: TGTGCCAGTAGTAAGAAATCGGGGCACACCGGGGAGCTGTTTTTT; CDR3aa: CASSKKSGHTGELFF
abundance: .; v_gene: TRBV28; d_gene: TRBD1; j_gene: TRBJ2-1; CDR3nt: TGTGCCAGCATAGGGACAGGTTGGTTGAATGAGCAGTTCTTC; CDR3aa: CASIGTGWLNEQFF
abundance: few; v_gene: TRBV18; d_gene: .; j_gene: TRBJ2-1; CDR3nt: TGTGCCAGCTCACCATCAGTTAGGGATGAGCAGTTCTTC; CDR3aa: CASSPSVRDEQFF
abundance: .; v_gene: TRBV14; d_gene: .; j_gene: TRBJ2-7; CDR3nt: TGTGCCAGCAGGGGCGGCTTCTCCTACGAGCAGTACTTC; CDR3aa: CASRGGFSYEQYF
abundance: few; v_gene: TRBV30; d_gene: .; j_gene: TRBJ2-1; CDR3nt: TGTGCCTGGAGTCGGGGGGCCGACAATGAGCAGTTCTTC; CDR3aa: CAWSRGADNEQFF
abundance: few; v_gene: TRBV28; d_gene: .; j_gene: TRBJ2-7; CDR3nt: TGTGCCAGCAGGTCGCATAGCGGTTCCTACGAGCAGTACTTC; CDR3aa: CASRSHSGSYEQYF
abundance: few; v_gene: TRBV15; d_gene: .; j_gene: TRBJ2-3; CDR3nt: TGTGCCACCAGCAGACAAACTAGGAACACGCAGTATTTT; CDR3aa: CATSRQTRNTQYF
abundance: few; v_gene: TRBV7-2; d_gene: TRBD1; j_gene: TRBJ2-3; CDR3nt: TGTGCCAGCAGCTTAAGTAGCGGACAGGGCTTAGTCAATACGCAGTATTTT; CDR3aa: CASSLSSGQGLVNTQYF
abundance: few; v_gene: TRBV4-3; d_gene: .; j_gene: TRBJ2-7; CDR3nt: TGCGCCAGCAGCCAAGAAAGTGGCCGGAGCTCCTACGAGCAGTACTTC; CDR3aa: CASSQESGRSSYEQYF
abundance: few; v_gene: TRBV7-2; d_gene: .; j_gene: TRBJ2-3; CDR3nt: TGTGCCAGCAGCCAAAGGGGAGCCAGCACAGATACGCAGTATTTT; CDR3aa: CASSQRGASTDTQYF
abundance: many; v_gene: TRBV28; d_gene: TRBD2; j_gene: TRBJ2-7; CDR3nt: TGTGCCAGCAGCTTAGCGGGAGTGTCCTACGAGCAGTACTTC; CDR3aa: CASSLAGVSYEQYF
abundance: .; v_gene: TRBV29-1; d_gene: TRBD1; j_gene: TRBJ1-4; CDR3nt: TGCAGCGTCGCTAGGACAGGCGCTACTAATGAAAAACTGTTTTTT; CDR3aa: CSVARTGATNEKLFF
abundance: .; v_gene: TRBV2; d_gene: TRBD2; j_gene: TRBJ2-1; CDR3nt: TGTGCCAGCAGTGTACGAGCGGGAGGATACCGCAATGAGCAGTTCTTC; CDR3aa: CASSVRAGGYRNEQFF
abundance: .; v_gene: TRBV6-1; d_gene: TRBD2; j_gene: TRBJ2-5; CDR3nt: TGTGCCAGCAGTGCCAGACTAGCGGGAAATGGAGAGACCCAGTACTTC; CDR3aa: CASSARLAGNGETQYF
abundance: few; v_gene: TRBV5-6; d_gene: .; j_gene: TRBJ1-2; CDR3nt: TGTGCCAGCAGCCCGGGTGAATATGGCTACACCTTC; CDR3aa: CASSPGEYGYTF
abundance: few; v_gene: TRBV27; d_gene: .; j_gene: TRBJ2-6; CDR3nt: TGTGCCAGCAGTTTACAAATTCCCGGGGCCAACGTCCTGACTTTC; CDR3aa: CASSLQIPGANVLTF
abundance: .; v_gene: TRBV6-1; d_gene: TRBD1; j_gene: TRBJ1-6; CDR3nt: TGTGCCAGCAGCCCGGGACAGGGGATTTATAATTCACCCCTCCACTTT; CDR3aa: CASSPGQGIYNSPLHF
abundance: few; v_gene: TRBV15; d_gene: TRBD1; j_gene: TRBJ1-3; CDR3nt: TGTGCCACCAGGCCGACAGGGCTTGGAAACACCATATATTTT; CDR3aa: CATRPTGLGNTIYF
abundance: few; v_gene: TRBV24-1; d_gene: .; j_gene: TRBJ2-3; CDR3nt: TGTGCCACCAGTGACCCTGGGGCTCACACAGATACGCAGTATTTT; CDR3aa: CATSDPGAHTDTQYF
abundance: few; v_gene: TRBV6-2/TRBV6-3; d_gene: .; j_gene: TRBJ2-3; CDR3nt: TGTGCCAGCAGTTACTCGGATAATACGCAGTATTTT; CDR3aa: CASSYSDNTQYF
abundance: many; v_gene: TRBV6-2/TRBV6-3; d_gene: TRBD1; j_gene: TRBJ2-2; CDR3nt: TGTGCCAGCAGTTCAGGGGGATACACCGGGGAGCTGTTTTTT; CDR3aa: CASSSGGYTGELFF
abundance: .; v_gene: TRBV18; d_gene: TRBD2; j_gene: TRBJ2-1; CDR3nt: TGTGCCAGCTCACCACCGACTAGCGGCTCCTACAATGAGCAGTTCTTC; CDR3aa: CASSPPTSGSYNEQFF
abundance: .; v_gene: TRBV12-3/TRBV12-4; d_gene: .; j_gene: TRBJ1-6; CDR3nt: TGTGCCAGCAGAACCGTACAGGGCCCTAATTCACCCCTCCACTTT; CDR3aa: CASRTVQGPNSPLHF
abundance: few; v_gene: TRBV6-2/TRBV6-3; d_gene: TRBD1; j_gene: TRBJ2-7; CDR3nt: TGTGCCAGCAGTTACTCCTATGGGGGACAGTCCTACGAGCAGTACTTC; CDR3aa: CASSYSYGGQSYEQYF
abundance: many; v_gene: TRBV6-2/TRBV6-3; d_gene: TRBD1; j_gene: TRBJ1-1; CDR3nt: TGTGCCAGCACCAGGGACAGGGGGCAGGTGAACACTGAAGCTTTCTTT; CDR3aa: CASTRDRGQVNTEAFF
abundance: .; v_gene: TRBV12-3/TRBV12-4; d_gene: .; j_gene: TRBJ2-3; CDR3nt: TGTGCCATTATAGTAGTGGATACGCAGTATTTT; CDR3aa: CAIIVVDTQYF
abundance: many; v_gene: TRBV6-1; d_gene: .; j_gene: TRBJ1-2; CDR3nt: TGTGCCAGCAGCCCACCGGGACTGTGGTATGGCTACACCTTC; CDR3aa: CASSPPGLWYGYTF
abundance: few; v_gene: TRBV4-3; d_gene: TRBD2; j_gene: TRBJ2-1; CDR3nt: TGCGCCAGCAGCCACGGACTAGCGTTTACCTACAATGAGCAGTTCTTC; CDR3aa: CASSHGLAFTYNEQFF
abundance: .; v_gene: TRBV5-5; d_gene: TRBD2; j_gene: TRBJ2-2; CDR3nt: TGTGCCAGCAGCTTCAGACTAGCCCCCGGGGAGCTGTTTTTT; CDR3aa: CASSFRLAPGELFF
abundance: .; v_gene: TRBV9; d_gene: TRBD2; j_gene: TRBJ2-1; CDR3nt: TGTGCCAGCAGCGTAGATAGCGGGACGTACAATGAGCAGTTCTTC; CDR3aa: CASSVDSGTYNEQFF
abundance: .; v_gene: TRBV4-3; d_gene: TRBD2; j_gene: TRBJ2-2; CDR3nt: TGCGCCAGCAGCCAGGGCTTAGCGGGAGGTTCGGCCGGGGAGCTGTTTTTT; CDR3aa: CASSQGLAGGSAGELFF
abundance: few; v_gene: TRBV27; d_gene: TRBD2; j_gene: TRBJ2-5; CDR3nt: TGTGCCAGCAGTTTCTGGCGGGGGGGCCAGTCCGAGACCCAGTACTTC; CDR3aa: CASSFWRGGQSETQYF
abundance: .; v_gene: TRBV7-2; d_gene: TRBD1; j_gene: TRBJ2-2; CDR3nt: TGTGCCAGCAGCCACCGGGACAGGGGAATCGGGGAGCTGTTTTTT; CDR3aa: CASSHRDRGIGELFF
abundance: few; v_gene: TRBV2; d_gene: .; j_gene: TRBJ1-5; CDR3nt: TGTGCCAGCAGTCCCATCCGGGCGCGGATTGATCAGCCCCAGCATTTT; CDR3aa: CASSPIRARIDQPQHF
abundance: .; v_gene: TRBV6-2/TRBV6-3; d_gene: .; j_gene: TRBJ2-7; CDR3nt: TGTGCCAGCAGTTACAGGGCAAGATACGAGCAGTACTTC; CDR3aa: CASSYRARYEQYF
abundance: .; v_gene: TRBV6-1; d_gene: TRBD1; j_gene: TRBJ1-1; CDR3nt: TGTGCCAGCAGTACCGGGACAGGGGGCCGCCGGGATACTGAAGCTTTCTTT; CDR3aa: CASSTGTGGRRDTEAFF
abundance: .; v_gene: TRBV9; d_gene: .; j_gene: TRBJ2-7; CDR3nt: TGTGCCAGCAGTAATGGCGGCTACGAGCAGTACTTC; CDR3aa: CASSNGGYEQYF
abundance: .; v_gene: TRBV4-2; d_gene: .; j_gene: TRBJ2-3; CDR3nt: TGTGCCAGCAGCCCATCCCTCTTGGAAGGCACAGATACGCAGTATTTT; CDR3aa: CASSPSLLEGTDTQYF
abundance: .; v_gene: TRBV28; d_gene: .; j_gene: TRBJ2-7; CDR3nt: TGTGCCAGCAGCCCCCTGGGCAGGGCCTACGAGCAGTACTTC; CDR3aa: CASSPLGRAYEQYF
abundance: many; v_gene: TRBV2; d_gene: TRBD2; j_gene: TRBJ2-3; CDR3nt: TGTGCCAGCAGCGTCAGGAGAAGCGGGGTAGATACGCAGTATTTT; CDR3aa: CASSVRRSGVDTQYF
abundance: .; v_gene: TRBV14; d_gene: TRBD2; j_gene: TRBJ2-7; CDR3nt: TGTGCCAGCAGCCAATTTCCGGGACTAGCGGATAACGAGCAGTACTTC; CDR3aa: CASSQFPGLADNEQYF
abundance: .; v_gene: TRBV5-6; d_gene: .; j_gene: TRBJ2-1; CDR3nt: TGTGCCAGCAGCCTTAGCGGATTCTCCTACAATGAGCAGTTCTTC; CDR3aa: CASSLSGFSYNEQFF
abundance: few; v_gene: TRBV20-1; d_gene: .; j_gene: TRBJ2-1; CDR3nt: TGCAGTGCTTCCACCATTATGCGGAGAACCAACAATGAGCAGTTCTTC; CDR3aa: CSASTIMRRTNNEQFF
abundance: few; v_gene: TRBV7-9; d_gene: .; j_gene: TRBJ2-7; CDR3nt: TGTGCCAGCAGCTTGATGTATGGGAGTAACGAGCAGTACTTC; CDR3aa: CASSLMYGSNEQYF
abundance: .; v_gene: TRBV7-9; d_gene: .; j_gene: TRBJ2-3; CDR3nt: .; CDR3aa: CASSSSAVSTDTQYF
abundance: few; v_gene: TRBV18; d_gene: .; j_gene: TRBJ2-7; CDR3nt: TGTGCCAGCTCACCTTCGGGTCCCGAGCAGTACTTC; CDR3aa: CASSPSGPEQYF
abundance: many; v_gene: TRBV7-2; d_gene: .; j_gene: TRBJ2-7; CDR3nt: TGTGCCAGCAGCTTAACCAGCTCCTACGAGCAGTACTTC; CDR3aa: CASSLTSSYEQYF
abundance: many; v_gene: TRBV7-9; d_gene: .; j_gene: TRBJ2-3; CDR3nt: TGTGCCAGCAGCTCCTACGTTTATTACACAGATACGCAGTATTTT; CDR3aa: CASSSYVYYTDTQYF
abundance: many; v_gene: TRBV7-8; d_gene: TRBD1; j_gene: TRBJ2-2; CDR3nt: TGTGCCAGCAGCCAGCGGGACAGGGCGGCCGGCACCGGGGAGCTGTTTTTT; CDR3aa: CASSQRDRAAGTGELFF
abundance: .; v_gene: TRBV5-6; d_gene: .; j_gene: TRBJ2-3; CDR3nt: TGTGCCAGCAGCTTGTACCGCCAAGCAGATACGCAGTATTTT; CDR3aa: CASSLYRQADTQYF
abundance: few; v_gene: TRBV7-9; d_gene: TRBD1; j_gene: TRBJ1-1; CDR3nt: TGTGCCAGCAGCTTAGCCGAAGGGGGCCCTGAAGCTTTCTTT; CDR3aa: CASSLAEGGPEAFF